Presented here are 25 T cell receptor beta chains from one specimen sequenced in a study of blood T cell repertoires in COVID-19. Assay used: immunoSEQ multiplex PCR; TCRdb lists only in-frame clones, some missing. The table records more than 95,000 clones, around 89% of them present only once. Source material: peripheral blood. The receptor source for this set is a man aged 45-65 years with acute or convalescent COVID-19.

V gene TRBV9 combines with J gene TRBJ1-3; 10 nucleotides align to TRBD1. The CDR3 has 15 residues. J lost 4 bases, V lost 4 bases, and 5 bases had no gene match. The V gene's germline CDR1 is SGDLS and CDR2 YYNGEE. CDR3 sequence: CASSRQGAKGNTIYF. As DNA, the CDR3 is TGTGCCAGCAGCCGACAGGGGGCTAAGGGAAACACCATATATTTT.

The chain recombines TRBV27 with TRBJ2-7, with 8 nucleotides matching TRBD1. V shed 6 bases, J shed 3 bases, and the junction held 4 bases outside the gene matches. The CDR3 contains 13 residues. The V gene's germline CDR1 is MNHEY and CDR2 SMNVEV (reference sequence). CDR3 DNA: TGTGCCAGCAGCTCAGGGACAGGCTACGAGCAGTACTTC. Encoded protein: CASSSGTGYEQYF.

The chain has TRBV4-3 and TRBJ1-2; TRBD1 aligns across 7 bases. Germline assignment: CDR1 LGHNA and CDR2 YSLEER. After removal of 0 bases from V and 4 bases from J, the junction contained 2 bases not matched to a gene. CDR3 size: 14 residues. DNA for the CDR3: TGCGCCAGCAGCCAAGATACAGGGGTCTATGGCTACACCTTC. Translating it yields CASSQDTGVYGYTF.

The V gene is TRBV24-1, the J gene TRBJ2-1, with D perhaps matching TRBD2 (5 bases). The CDR3 is made up of 13 amino acids. Deletions cut 3 bases from V and 4 bases from J, with 6 bases between. Germline V gene sequence: CDR1 KGHDR, CDR2 SFDVKD. CDR3 residues: CATSDGGYNEQFF. For the CDR3, the DNA is TGTGCCACCAGTGATGGCGGGTACAATGAGCAGTTCTTC.

This chain connects TRBV4-1 to TRBJ2-4, with a weak D call TRBD1 (6 bases). This CDR3 is 17 amino acids long. Germline V gene lookup returns CDR1 MGHRA and CDR2 YSYEKL. Trimming took off 1 base at V and 9 bases at J, with 22 bases between the two ends. The CDR3 region has the DNA TGCGCCAGCAGCCAAGGTCACCAAACAGGGCCTTTGGGCATTCAGTACTTC. Its protein product is CASSQGHQTGPLGIQYF.

This clone was counted once. V gene TRBV3-1 (or the pseudogene TRBV3-2) combines with J gene TRBJ1-1; no definite D call. V lost 6 bases to trimming and J lost 1 base, with 12 bases between them. The CDR3 is 14 amino acids. Germline lookup yields CDR1 LGHDT and CDR2 YNNKEL (reference sequence). CDR3 in amino acids: CASRPSGGNTEAFF. The CDR3 coding sequence is TGTGCCAGCAGACCCAGCGGCGGGAACACTGAAGCTTTCTTT.

The chain has TRBV30 and TRBJ2-4; 7 bases are shared with TRBD1. This CDR3 is built from 13 residues. Germline CDR1 GTSNPN, CDR2 SVGIG (reference sequence). V was pared by 5 bases and J by 8 bases, with 9 bases of the junction left unmatched. Here the CDR3 reads CAWDRGLGDIQYF. The CDR3 DNA reads as TGTGCCTGGGATAGGGGGCTTGGGGACATTCAGTACTTC.

The chain joins TRBV14 to TRBJ2-3; tentatively, D is TRBD1 (6 bases). Germline V gene sequence: CDR1 SGHDN, CDR2 FVKESK. CDR3 length equals 18 residues. V was clipped by 0 bases and J by 0 bases, with 16 bases between them. CDR3 sequence reads: CASSQEAVGGTSTDTQYF. In nucleotides, the CDR3 is TGTGCCAGCAGCCAAGAAGCGGTTGGGGGCACTAGCACAGATACGCAGTATTTT.

This chain links TRBV30 with TRBJ2-3; the D gene is possibly TRBD2 (6 bases). CDR1 GTSNPN and CDR2 SVGIG come from the germline V gene (reference sequence). The CDR3 extends over 14 amino acids. Trimming took off 1 base at V and 2 bases at J, with 10 bases between the two ends. CDR3 sequence (DNA): TGTGCCTGGAGTGAGGGCGGGAACACAGATACGCAGTATTTT. Translated: CAWSEGGNTDTQYF.

The V and J genes are TRBV6-2 or TRBV6-3 and TRBJ2-2, with 10 bases fitting TRBD1. The CDR3 extends over 15 amino acids. The V segment lost 2 bases and the J segment 8 bases; nucleotides outside the gene matches: 5. CDR1 and CDR2 from the germline V gene are MNHEY and SVGEGT. The CDR3 protein is CASSYETGGTGELFF. The CDR3 nucleotides read TGTGCCAGCAGTTACGAGACAGGGGGCACAGGGGAGCTGTTTTTT.

J is TRBJ1-1 and V is TRBV11-2; 10 bases align to TRBD1. With V trimmed by 1 base and J by 5 bases, 7 bases remained unmatched. CDR1 is SGHAT, CDR2 FQNNGV, per germline. This CDR3 is built from 16 residues. CDR3 protein: CASSLVGGQGRTEAFF. CDR3 in DNA: TGTGCCAGCAGCTTAGTAGGGGGACAGGGGAGGACTGAAGCTTTCTTT.

The chain couples TRBV30 to TRBJ2-1; the match to TRBD1 covers 8 bases. CDR3 length equals 18 residues. Germline CDR1 is GTSNPN and CDR2 is SVGIG (reference sequence). The junction had 20 bases not matched to a gene; V was cut back by 3 bases and J by 7 bases. Written as DNA, the CDR3 is TGTGCCTGGAGCACCAATATTGATTCAGGGACAGGACGGAATGAGCAGTTCTTC. This gives the protein CAWSTNIDSGTGRNEQFF.

The chain is built from TRBV5-4 and TRBJ2-4; D is perhaps TRBD2 (5 bases). CDR3 length: 14 amino acids. V was shortened by 4 bases and J by 6 bases, with 14 bases between the two germline ends. CDR1 SGHNT and CDR2 YYREEE come from the germline V gene (reference sequence). The CDR3 sequence is CASSPSVAGNIQYF. As DNA, the CDR3 is TGTGCCAGCAGCCCCTCCGTGGCGGGAAACATTCAGTACTTC.

This chain links TRBV2 with TRBJ2-1; TRBD2 agrees at 10 bases. Germline loops: CDR1 SNHLY, CDR2 FYNNEI. This CDR3 has 14 amino acids. V shed 7 bases, J shed 10 bases, and the junction held 10 bases outside the gene matches. The CDR3 sequence: CASIPLIAGGEQFF. CDR3 in DNA: TGTGCCAGCATTCCCTTGATAGCGGGAGGAGAGCAGTTCTTC.

The chain combines TRBV6-5 with TRBJ1-3; TRBD1 is a possible D gene (6 bases). The germline V and J ends were trimmed by 6 bases and 2 bases, with 11 bases remaining between them. CDR3 length: 14 amino acids. Germline loops: CDR1 MNHEY, CDR2 SVGAGI. DNA of the CDR3: TGTGCCAGCAGACAACAGGGAGCTGGAAACACCATATATTTT. Its protein is CASRQQGAGNTIYF.

The chain employs TRBV5-6 and TRBJ2-7, with TRBD2 identical over 8 bases. Germline lookup yields CDR1 SGHDT and CDR2 YYEEEE. This CDR3 has 13 amino acids. Unmatched junction bases numbered 5, after V lost 0 bases and J lost 9 bases. CDR3 sequence: CASSLAAGGGQYF. The CDR3 bases are TGTGCCAGCAGCTTGGCCGCGGGGGGAGGGCAGTACTTC. The variable domain in full, completed from reference TRBV5-6 and TRBJ2-7, reads DAGVTQSPTHLIKTRGQQVTLRCSPKSGHDTVSWYQQALGQGPQFIFQYYEEEERQRGNFPDRFSGHQFPNYSSELNVNALLLGDSALYLCASSLAAGGGQYFGPGTRLTVT.

This chain connects TRBV9 to TRBJ1-1, with 8 bases identical to TRBD1. The CDR3 has 15 residues. The junction had 4 bases not matched to a gene; V was cut back by 0 bases and J by 3 bases. From germline, CDR1 is SGDLS and CDR2 YYNGEE. The CDR3 region has the DNA TGTGCCAGCAGCGTAGGGACAGGGAAGGACACTGAAGCTTTCTTT. It translates to CASSVGTGKDTEAFF.

The chain is built from TRBV5-4 and TRBJ2-4; 7 nucleotides agree with TRBD2. Per the germline V gene, CDR1 is SGHNT and CDR2 is YYREEE (reference sequence). V shed 4 bases, J shed 6 bases, and the junction held 7 bases outside the gene matches. The length of the CDR3 is 14 residues. The CDR3 DNA is TGTGCCAGCAGCCCCAGACTAGCCGCAAACATTCAGTACTTC. Translated, it gives CASSPRLAANIQYF.

The chain uses TRBV30 and TRBJ1-6; no reliable D call. The germline V gene has CDR1 GTSNPN and CDR2 SVGIG (reference sequence). V was trimmed by 1 base and J by 9 bases, leaving 13 bases between them. This CDR3 has 14 amino acids. The CDR3 region has the DNA TGTGCCTGGAGTGCCGACCTTCGGGGTTCACCCCTCCACTTT. Encoded protein: CAWSADLRGSPLHF.

The chain is built from TRBV19 and TRBJ1-3; weak D call: TRBD1 (5 bases). Trimming removed 5 bases at V and 7 bases at J, with 9 bases between. Per the germline V gene, CDR1 is LNHDA and CDR2 is SQIVND (reference sequence). The CDR3 runs 12 residues. The CDR3 DNA is TGTGCCAGTAGTCCTGGACACAACACCATATATTTT. Translating it yields CASSPGHNTIYF.

The J gene is TRBJ2-7, the V gene TRBV14, with D perhaps TRBD2 (5 bases). Germline V CDR1 and CDR2: SGHDN, FVKESK. This CDR3 is 13 amino acids long. V lost 2 bases and J lost 2, with 7 bases in between. The CDR3 region has the DNA TGTGCCAGCAGCCAACAGAGGGCCTACGAGCAGTACTTC. Its translation: CASSQQRAYEQYF.

The chain is built from TRBV5-6 and TRBJ1-5; no reliable D call. The V end was cut by 4 bases, the J end by 7 bases, with 12 bases between. The CDR3 covers 13 residues. Germline lookup yields CDR1 SGHDT and CDR2 YYEEEE. DNA of the CDR3: TGTGCCAGCAGCAGGACTAGCGGACAGCCCCAGCATTTT. Translation gives CASSRTSGQPQHF.

The CDR3 region is CASRPGGRSPDTQYF. For the CDR3, the DNA is TGCGCCAGCAGGCCAGGGGGCCGAAGCCCAGATACGCAGTATTTT. The chain has TRBV5-1 and TRBJ2-3; 8 bases match TRBD1. This CDR3 has 15 amino acids. Germline V CDR1 and CDR2: SGHRS, YFSETQ. The ends lost 5 bases at V and 4 bases at J; junction bases unmatched: 9. The variable domain in full, completed from reference TRBV5-1 and TRBJ2-3, reads KAGVTQTPRYLIKTRGQQVTLSCSPISGHRSVSWYQQTPGQGLQFLFEYFSETQRNKGNFPGRFSGRQFSNSRSEMNVSTLELGDSALYLCASRPGGRSPDTQYFGPGTRLTVL.

This chain uses TRBV29-1 with TRBJ2-6, with D possibly TRBD1 on 6 matching bases. Looked up from germline, CDR1 is SQVTM and CDR2 is ANQGSEA. The CDR3 runs to 14 residues. Trimming cost V 4 bases and J 4 bases, with 11 bases left between them. The CDR3 DNA follows: TGCAGCGTTGTGGGTGGGACAGGGGCCAACGTCCTGACTTTC. It codes for CSVVGGTGANVLTF.

The chain is built from TRBV6-5 and TRBJ1-5, with D perhaps TRBD1 (6 bases). This CDR3 comprises 15 residues. Trimming stripped 5 bases from V and 1 base from J, with 12 bases between. Germline V gives CDR1 MNHEY, CDR2 SVGAGI. The CDR3 loop reads CASSTGTGSNQPQHF. The CDR3 DNA sequence: TGTGCCAGCAGTACAGGGACGGGGAGCAATCAGCCCCAGCATTTT.